This passage covers 14 T cell receptor beta chains from one sample sequenced in a study of cytomegalovirus exposure and HLA in healthy donors. 60 Vbeta and 13 Jbeta primers were used in PCR. Method: immunoSEQ multiplex PCR; TCRdb's copy keeps in-frame clones and lacks some. This table has 160,000 or so clones, just over 70% appearing once. Material for sequencing was PBMCs. The receptors were sampled from a human donor in good health.

The chain couples TRBV14 to TRBJ2-3, with D perhaps matching TRBD2 (5 bases). CDR3 length equals 14 residues. V lost 6 bases, J lost 10 bases, and 20 bases lay in between. Germline values: CDR1 SGHDN, CDR2 FVKESK. CDR3 DNA: TGTGCCAGCAGGGAGGCATATCGTTCAGTTGCGCAGTATTTT. Translating gives CASREAYRSVAQYF.

V and J are TRBV11-3 and TRBJ2-3, with 9 positions matching TRBD2. CDR1 SGHNT and CDR2 YENEEA come from the germline V gene. The CDR3 runs 15 residues. V was pared by 1 base and J by 5 bases, with 4 bases of the junction left unmatched. The CDR3 protein is CASSLGGGEGDTQYF. The CDR3 coding sequence is TGTGCCAGCAGCTTAGGCGGGGGGGAAGGAGATACGCAGTATTTT.

This clone has more than one count but fewer than ten. This chain uses TRBV27 with TRBJ2-7; the D gene is possibly TRBD1 (6 bases). In germline, CDR1 is MNHEY, CDR2 SMNVEV (reference sequence). This CDR3 comprises 15 residues. Trimming pared 2 bases from V and 0 bases from J, leaving 11 bases between. CDR3 sequence reads: CASSLQGFHSYEQYF. The CDR3 region has the DNA TGTGCCAGCAGTTTACAGGGGTTTCACTCCTACGAGCAGTACTTC.

The chain joins TRBV6-5 to TRBJ2-5; 7 bases line up with TRBD2. Trimming at V came to 0 bases and at J to 5 bases, leaving 3 bases not matched to a gene. CDR3 length equals 14 residues. CDR1 and CDR2 from the germline V gene are MNHEY and SVGAGI. CDR3 amino acids: CASSYSGGRETQYF. CDR3 nucleotides: TGTGCCAGCAGTTACTCGGGAGGGAGGGAGACCCAGTACTTC.

V and J are TRBV5-4 and TRBJ1-2; 9 bases fit TRBD1. The ends lost 3 bases at V and 8 bases at J; junction bases unmatched: 11. Germline lookup yields CDR1 SGHNT and CDR2 YYREEE (reference sequence). The CDR3 contains 15 residues. CDR3 loop: CASSSGTGTPGGYTF. The CDR3 DNA reads TGTGCCAGCAGCTCCGGGACAGGGACTCCGGGGGGCTACACCTTC. Combining the CDR3 with reference TRBV5-4 and TRBJ1-2 gives the whole variable domain ETGVTQSPTHLIKTRGQQVTLRCSSQSGHNTVSWYQQALGQGPQFIFQYYREEENGRGNFPPRFSGLQFPNYSSELNVNALELDDSALYLCASSSGTGTPGGYTFGSGTRLTVV.

V gene TRBV27 combines with J gene TRBJ1-2; a weak D match, TRBD1 (5 bases). The CDR3 contains 13 residues. Trimming left V 4 bases short and J 3 bases short, with 9 bases between. CDR1 MNHEY and CDR2 SMNVEV come from the germline V gene (reference sequence). CDR3 DNA sequence: TGTGCCAGCAGTTGGGGCGGTTACTATGGCTACACCTTC. Residues: CASSWGGYYGYTF.

The V gene is TRBV4-1, the J gene TRBJ1-2; 9 bases are shared with TRBD1. V trimming: 8 bases; J trimming: 8 bases; junction bases outside the gene matches: 18. Germline CDR1 is MGHRA and CDR2 is YSYEKL. CDR3 size: 16 residues. CDR3 amino acids: CASRSPGTGIKEGYTF. CDR3 coding DNA: TGCGCCAGCCGGAGCCCGGGGACAGGGATAAAGGAGGGCTACACCTTC.

This chain links TRBV19 with TRBJ2-6; TRBD1 agrees at 7 bases. Germline trimming cut 4 bases from V and 2 bases from J; bases unmatched to any gene: 2. This CDR3 has 15 amino acids. Germline CDR1 LNHDA, CDR2 SQIVND (reference sequence). CDR3 bases: TGTGCCAGTAGTAAAACAGGGGCTGGGGCCAACGTCCTGACTTTC. This gives the protein CASSKTGAGANVLTF.

This sequence joins TRBV7-3 and TRBJ2-7; 9 bases are shared with TRBD2. The CDR3 has 15 residues. V dropped 5 bases and J dropped 0; count of bases not matched to a gene: 5. Germline assignment: CDR1 SGHTA and CDR2 FQGTGA. Here the CDR3 DNA reads TGTGCCAGCAGCGTTAGCGGGGGCAGCTCCTACGAGCAGTACTTC. Translating gives CASSVSGGSSYEQYF.

This rearrangement joins TRBV10-3 to TRBJ1-2, with D perhaps matching TRBD1 (5 bases). From germline, CDR1 is ENHRY and CDR2 SYGVKD. Deletions cut 0 bases from V and 9 bases from J, with 11 bases between. The CDR3 is 13 amino acids. The CDR3, as DNA: TGTGCCATCAGTGAGTCCACAGCAGGGAGCTACACCTTC. It codes for CAISESTAGSYTF.

This rearrangement joins TRBV30 to TRBJ2-3; 10 bases agree with TRBD2. Germline V gene lookup returns CDR1 GTSNPN and CDR2 SVGIG (reference sequence). This CDR3 is 14 amino acids long. This CDR3 is CAVASGGNTDTQYF. In DNA, the CDR3 is TGTGCGGTAGCTAGCGGGGGAAACACAGATACGCAGTATTTT.

V usage is TRBV7-9 and J usage is TRBJ2-7, with 7 positions matching TRBD1. V trimming: 4 bases; J trimming: 3 bases; junction bases outside the gene matches: 6. CDR1 SEHNR and CDR2 FQNEAQ come from the germline V gene (reference sequence). CDR3 length equals 14 residues. The CDR3 sequence is CASSSTGQIYEQYF. CDR3 DNA sequence: TGTGCCAGCAGCTCTACGGGACAGATCTACGAGCAGTACTTC.

This rearrangement joins TRBV13 to TRBJ1-6; no clear D gene. The V and J ends lost 2 bases and 8 bases respectively, with 13 bases between them. Germline loops: CDR1 PRHDT, CDR2 FYEKMQ (reference sequence). This CDR3 spans 15 amino acids. CDR3 coding DNA: TGTGCCAGCAGCTTATGGGCTCCGGTGGATTCACCCCTCCACTTT. Amino acid sequence: CASSLWAPVDSPLHF.

The genes are TRBV9 and TRBJ2-2; a weak D match, TRBD2 (6 bases). The V gene lost 3 bases and the J gene lost 7 bases, with 19 bases spanning the gap. The CDR3 extends over 16 amino acids. The germline gives CDR1 SGDLS, CDR2 YYNGEE. The CDR3 here is CASSGRPGLLSGELFF. As DNA, the CDR3 is TGTGCCAGCAGCGGGAGACCGGGACTCCTTAGCGGGGAGCTGTTTTTT.